This TCR beta chain was documented in a study of beta chain features in type 1 diabetes. The investigators reverse transcribed all of the isolated RNA, so they sequenced expressed TCRB transcripts. TCRdb's copy holds only in-frame clones and misses some; the assay was immunoSEQ multiplex PCR. The table has approximately 50,000 clones, around 60% seen once. Study results and caveats: Type 1 diabetes patients had moderately but significantly shorter TCRB CDR3s in all four CD4+ subsets. Within patients, naive, central memory and Treg TCRB repertoires seemed more similar than within healthy donors.

With respect to this clone: The antigen is not known.

The CDR3 has 13 amino acids. Looked up from germline, CDR1 is LNHDA and CDR2 is SQIVND (reference sequence). The J segment lost 5 bases and the V segment lost 6 bases, leaving 4 bases of the junction unmatched. This TCR was recovered from a woman aged 30 to 39 with type 1 diabetes. This rearrangement joins TRBV19 to TRBJ2-7; 10 bases line up with TRBD2. The sample consisted of stem cell memory CD4+ T cells from blood. The CDR3 bases are TGTGCCAGTAGCCGACTAGCGGGCGACGAGCAGTACTTC. This encodes CASSRLAGDEQYF.